The rows below give T cell receptor beta chains drawn from one sample of a study of blood T cells in healthy people across ages. TCRdb re-called the 5' RACE reads through MiXCR, storing one row per CDR3 protein. Of fewer than 2,000,000 distinct CDR3 sequences listed, 30% to 35% are singletons. Specimen: blood. Receptors originate from a woman younger than 45 in good health. Each CDR3 is given with its conserved first and last residue. The D gene is left open where the match is weak. Clone size, where shown, is once, few, many, or a class for clones that have expanded.

d_call | j_call | clone_size | v_call | cdr3_nt | cdr3_aa
- | TRBJ2-1 | many | TRBV10-3 | TGTGCCATCACCTCGAGCTCCTACAATGAGCAGTTCTTC | CAITSSSYNEQFF
TRBD1 | TRBJ1-2 | - | TRBV28 | TGTGCCAGCGAGGACAGGAGAGGGTATGGCTACACCTTC | CASEDRRGYGYTF
- | TRBJ1-3 | few | TRBV20-1 | TGCAGTGCTAGGAATGACGGAGCGGCTGGAAACACCATATATTTT | CSARNDGAAGNTIYF
TRBD1 | TRBJ2-7 | few | TRBV4-2 | TGTGCCAGCAGCCGGGGGTTGGGACAGGGGACCGAGCAGTACTTC | CASSRGLGQGTEQYF
- | TRBJ2-3 | few | TRBV5-1 | TGCGCCAGCAGCGCCGAACCGGGGATAAGCACAGATACGCAGTATTTT | CASSAEPGISTDTQYF
TRBD2 | TRBJ2-3 | - | TRBV4-1 | TGCGCCAGCAGCCTCCCAACGGGAGGGCTAAGCACAGATACGCTGTATTTT | CASSLPTGGLSTDTLYF
TRBD2 | TRBJ2-3 | - | TRBV6-1 | TGTGCCAGCAGTAGACTAGCGGGGGGTTCAAACACAGATACGCAGTATTTT | CASSRLAGGSNTDTQYF
TRBD1 | TRBJ1-1 | few | TRBV12-3/TRBV12-4 | TGTGCCAGCAGTGGGACAGGGTTTGGGACTGAAGCTTTCTTT | CASSGTGFGTEAFF
- | TRBJ2-5 | - | TRBV15 | TGTGCCACCAGCAGAGGCTCGACAGTCCAAGAGACCCAGTACTTC | CATSRGSTVQETQYF
- | TRBJ2-1 | - | TRBV5-1 | TGCGCCAGCAGCGGGGGCGAGACAGCGAAACACCACAATGAGCAGTTCTTC | CASSGGETAKHHNEQFF
- | TRBJ2-5 | - | TRBV9 | TGTGCCAGCAGCGTAGTGTTATCGGGAAAGACCCAGTACTTC | CASSVVLSGKTQYF
TRBD1 | TRBJ1-1 | - | TRBV7-8 | TGTGCCAGCAGCTTTGTCGGGACAGGTCCCAACACTGAAGCTTTCTTT | CASSFVGTGPNTEAFF
TRBD1 | TRBJ2-3 | - | TRBV9 | TGTGCCAGCAGCGTAACCAGGCAGGGGGCAGATACGCAGTATTTT | CASSVTRQGADTQYF
- | TRBJ1-2 | few | TRBV30 | TGTGCCTGGAGTAAGGGGGTCCAGGGCTACACCTTC | CAWSKGVQGYTF
- | TRBJ1-2 | few | TRBV9 | TGTGCCAGCAGCCCCGGGGACGTAAGCGAGCTCTATGGCTACACCTTC | CASSPGDVSELYGYTF
TRBD1 | TRBJ1-2 | - | TRBV6-6 | TGTGCCAGCAGTTACCCGGACAGGGCCAACTATGGCTACACCTTC | CASSYPDRANYGYTF
TRBD2 | TRBJ2-1 | - | TRBV7-2 | TGTGCCAGCAGCTCGCCCACTAGCGGGAGTGTCCCCTACAATGAGCAGTTCTTC | CASSSPTSGSVPYNEQFF
TRBD2 | TRBJ2-1 | few | TRBV10-2 | TGCGCCAGCAGATCAGGACTAGCGGGAGGAAGTGAGCAGTTCTTC | CASRSGLAGGSEQFF
- | TRBJ1-1 | - | TRBV7-9 | TGTGCCAGCAGCATGGGTAGTGTTGAAGCTTTCTTT | CASSMGSVEAFF
- | TRBJ2-1 | - | TRBV20-1 | TGCAGTACTAATGGGCGGGGCAATGAGCAGTTCTTT | CSTNGRGNEQFF
TRBD2 | TRBJ2-2 | few | TRBV28 | TGTGCCAGCAGTTTTGGTGTTAGGGGACTAGCGGGCACCGGGGAGCTGTTTTTT | CASSFGVRGLAGTGELFF
- | TRBJ2-1 | - | TRBV5-5 | TGTGCCAGCAGACCGGACACATGCAATGAGCAGTTCTTC | CASRPDTCNEQFF
TRBD2 | TRBJ2-3 | - | TRBV7-2 | TGTGCCAGCAGCGCTATGGGGACTAGCGGTTGGGATACGCAGTATTTT | CASSAMGTSGWDTQYF
- | TRBJ2-7 | few | TRBV21-1 | TGTGTCAACCAGCAGCAGGGGCCCGACAGGGAAGGCTACGAGCAGTACTTC | CVNQQQGPDREGYEQYF
TRBD2 | TRBJ2-4 | - | TRBV20-1 | TGCAGTGCTTTGGGTTCTAGCGGGAGAATGAAAAACATTCAGTACTTC | CSALGSSGRMKNIQYF
TRBD2 | TRBJ2-1 | - | TRBV6-1 | TGTGCCAGCAGGGCCGGGACTAGCGGGAGCCCTTTTTACAATGAGCAGTTCTTC | CASRAGTSGSPFYNEQFF
TRBD2 | TRBJ2-1 | - | TRBV6-4 | TGTGCCAGCAGTTCCGGACTAGCGGGAGTCGATGAGCAGTTCTTC | CASSSGLAGVDEQFF
- | TRBJ2-5 | few | TRBV27 | TGTGCCAGCAGTCGGCTAGCGAGGAGAGAGACCCAGTACTTC | CASSRLARRETQYF